These T cell receptor beta chains were read from a single sample in a study of T cells in Graves' hyperthyroidism and ophthalmopathy. TCRdb fed the multiplex PCR reads into MiXCR, producing one record per CDR3 protein. The sample shows approximately 490,000 distinct CDR3 sequences, around a fifth of them seen only once. Material for sequencing was blood. The source of these receptors is a woman aged 70-85 years with Graves' ophthalmopathy. Both conserved end residues are part of each CDR3. D genes are given only for firm matches. Where a row states a size, it is once, few, many or the class of an expanded clone; other rows omit it.

>TRBV7-9|-|TRBJ2-5|many
TGTGCCAGCAGCCGTGACAGTGAAGAGACCCAGTACTTC
CASSRDSEETQYF
>TRBV30|-|TRBJ1-5|-
TGTGCCTGGAGAGCAGGGGTAGGGAGTCAGCCCCAGCATTTT
CAWRAGVGSQPQHF
>TRBV5-1|TRBD1|TRBJ2-1|-
TGCGCCAGCAGCCCAGACAGGGGAGGTGAGCAGTTCTTC
CASSPDRGGEQFF
>TRBV9|-|TRBJ2-1|-
TGTGCCAGCAGCCCTAGTAGGGACGTCGGGCAGTTCTTC
CASSPSRDVGQFF
>TRBV7-2|-|TRBJ2-5|many
TGTGCCAGCAGCATACTCGTGACCCAGTACTTC
CASSILVTQYF
>TRBV20-1|TRBD2|TRBJ2-3|few
TGCAGTGCTAGTTCGGGACTAGCGGGAGGATTTGGTACAGATACGCAGTATTTT
CSASSGLAGGFGTDTQYF
>TRBV6-5|-|TRBJ1-2|many
TGTGCCAGCAGTTACTCGAGGGGCTATGGCTACACCTTC
CASSYSRGYGYTF
>TRBV5-1|TRBD1|TRBJ1-5|few
TGCGCCAGCAGCGGGGACAGGGGGCGCGGAGGCAATCAGCCCCAGCATTTT
CASSGDRGRGGNQPQHF
>TRBV28|-|TRBJ1-4|-
TGTGCCAGCAAACTAAGGGCAGGGTCCGAAAAACTGTTTTTT
CASKLRAGSEKLFF
>TRBV11-2|TRBD1|TRBJ2-1|many
TGTGCCAGCCTACAGGGGAGCTACAATGAGCAGTTCTTC
CASLQGSYNEQFF
>TRBV12-3/TRBV12-4|-|TRBJ1-2|-
TGTGCCAGCAGTTTGGGTCCAGGGAAATCTTATGGCTACACCTTC
CASSLGPGKSYGYTF
>TRBV7-9|-|TRBJ2-5|few
TGTGCCAGCAGCTTAGCTACGCGTAGGGCCCAGTACTTC
CASSLATRRAQYF
>TRBV11-3|-|TRBJ1-1|many
TGTGCCAGCAGCCAGGGGATGAACACTGAAGCTTTCTTT
CASSQGMNTEAFF
>TRBV3-1|TRBD1|TRBJ2-3|many
TGTGCCAGCAGCCAGTCGGACAGGCAGGCAGATACGCAGTATTTT
CASSQSDRQADTQYF
>TRBV6-4|-|TRBJ2-2|few
TGTGCCAGCAGGAGGGGGGATAACACCGGGGAGCTGTTTTTT
CASRRGDNTGELFF
>TRBV6-1|TRBD1|TRBJ1-1|-
TGTGCCAGCAGCGGGATGGACAGGCCCATGAACACTGAAGCTTTCTTT
CASSGMDRPMNTEAFF
>TRBV24-1|-|TRBJ2-3|few
TGTGCCACCAGTGATTCAATCCGGGCCTCGACAGATACGCAGTATTTT
CATSDSIRASTDTQYF
>TRBV5-1|-|TRBJ1-1|-
TGCGCCAGCAGCTGGGACCTCATGAACACTGAAGCTTTCTTT
CASSWDLMNTEAFF
>TRBV29-1|TRBD1|TRBJ2-5|many
TGCAGCGCTATGGGACAGTCCTTGGTGGAGACCCAGTACTTC
CSAMGQSLVETQYF
>TRBV10-3|-|TRBJ1-5|few
TGTGCCACCGCGGGACTTCTTCAGCCCCAGCATTTT
CATAGLLQPQHF
>TRBV12-3/TRBV12-4|TRBD2|TRBJ2-1|many
TGTGCCAGCATCCCATGGGGGGGGAAACACAATGAGCAGTTCTTC
CASIPWGGKHNEQFF
>TRBV6-5|-|TRBJ1-2|few
TGTGCCAGCAGTTACTTCACGGGCGTTCAATATGGCTACACCTTC
CASSYFTGVQYGYTF
>TRBV24-1|-|TRBJ2-7|-
TGTGCCACCAGCCGGGCGGGATCCTACGAGCAGTACTTC
CATSRAGSYEQYF
>TRBV10-1|TRBD2|TRBJ2-1|few
TGCGCCAGCAGTGGGACTAGCGGGAGTTTGTATGAGCAGTTCTTC
CASSGTSGSLYEQFF
>TRBV28|TRBD2|TRBJ2-7|many
TGTGCCAGCAGCAAATTAGCGGGAGTGGTAGTGCAGTACTTC
CASSKLAGVVVQYF
>TRBV20-1|-|TRBJ2-7|-
TGCAGTGCGAGGAAACTAGCAACCTACGAGCAGTACTTC
CSARKLATYEQYF
>TRBV6-1|-|TRBJ2-5|-
TGTGCCAGCAGTTCCCAGCGGCTTGGGGAGACCCAGTACTTC
CASSSQRLGETQYF
>TRBV10-2|TRBD1|TRBJ2-7|-
TGCGCCAGCAAAGGGACAGAAACCTACGAGCAGTACTTC
CASKGTETYEQYF
>TRBV6-1|TRBD1|TRBJ2-3|few
TGTGCCAGCAGTGAAGCCCCCGCAGGGGGATCTAGCACAGATACGCAGTATTTT
CASSEAPAGGSSTDTQYF
>TRBV19|-|TRBJ1-2|-
TGTGCCAGTAGTGAACAGGGTGCGAGGTATGGCTACACCTTC
CASSEQGARYGYTF
>TRBV28|-|TRBJ2-3|once
TGTGCCAGCTCATCAACCGACGCCTCTAGCGCCCTAGTAGATACGCAGTATTTT
CASSSTDASSALVDTQYF
>TRBV7-9|-|TRBJ1-2|-
TGTGCCAGCAGCTACGGGCCCTCGGTGAGGGGCTACACCTTC
CASSYGPSVRGYTF
>TRBV2|-|TRBJ1-5|-
TGTGCCAGCAGCGCCGGGATTAGCAATCAGCCCCAGCATTTT
CASSAGISNQPQHF
>TRBV20-1|-|TRBJ2-7|-
TGCAGTGCTAGTGGGATTCCTAGACTCTCCTACGAGCAGTACTTC
CSASGIPRLSYEQYF
>TRBV28|TRBD1|TRBJ2-5|many
TGTGCCAGCAGATTGACAGGGGAGTGGGAGACCCAGTACTTC
CASRLTGEWETQYF
>TRBV5-1|TRBD2|TRBJ2-5|many
TGTGCCAGCAGCTTGGCGGGAGGGCAAGAGACCCAGTACTTC
CASSLAGGQETQYF
>TRBV15|TRBD2|TRBJ2-1|few
TGTGCCACCAGCAGAGGGGAGGGCGGTGTGTACAATGAGCAGTTCTTC
CATSRGEGGVYNEQFF
>TRBV28|-|TRBJ1-5|many
TGTGCCAGCAGTCCACCCCGTCAGCCCCAGCATTTT
CASSPPRQPQHF
>TRBV28|-|TRBJ2-3|many
TGTGCCAGCAGTCGCCGGAGACACACAGATACGCAGTATTTT
CASSRRRHTDTQYF
>TRBV30|-|TRBJ1-5|many
TGTGCCTGGAGGAGGGAGGGACAGCCCCAGCATTTT
CAWRREGQPQHF
>TRBV7-3|TRBD2|TRBJ2-3|many
TGTGCCAGCAGCCCCGGGCCAGCGGGAGCCCAGAGGACAGATACGCAGTATTTT
CASSPGPAGAQRTDTQYF
>TRBV6-2/TRBV6-3|-|TRBJ1-3|-
TGTGCCAGCAGTTACGGGACCACATTTGGAAACACCATATATTTT
CASSYGTTFGNTIYF
>TRBV28|-|TRBJ1-1|-
TGCGCCAACAGTTCCGCGGGCGGAGCGAACACTGAAGCTTTCTTT
CANSSAGGANTEAFF
>TRBV15|TRBD1|TRBJ1-5|few
TGTGCCACCAGTAGGGACAGGGTCAATCAGCCCCAGCATTTT
CATSRDRVNQPQHF
>TRBV28|-|TRBJ1-6|few
TGTGCCAGCGGAGGCACTTCACCCCTCCACTTT
CASGGTSPLHF
>TRBV27|TRBD2|TRBJ2-1|-
TGTGCCAGCAGTATTAGCGGGGGGGTGACAGAGCAGTTCTTC
CASSISGGVTEQFF
>TRBV15|-|TRBJ2-7|-
TGTGCCACCAGCAGGTGGGACGGTGAGCAGTACTTC
CATSRWDGEQYF
>TRBV7-6|-|TRBJ2-2|-
TGTGCCAGCAGCTTAGCACCCACCGGGGAGCTGGTTTTT
CASSLAPTGELVF
>TRBV6-2/TRBV6-3|-|TRBJ2-7|-
TGTGCCAGCAGTGAAACCTCCTTTAGCGGAAGCTCTGCCTACGAGCAGTACTTC
CASSETSFSGSSAYEQYF
>TRBV6-2/TRBV6-3|-|TRBJ2-1|once
TGTGCCAGTATAAGCCGAGGTGAGCAGTTCTTC
CASISRGEQFF
>TRBV19|-|TRBJ2-7|-
TGTGCCAGTAGTATAGACCCGGGTGGTCGAAACGAGCAGTACTTC
CASSIDPGGRNEQYF
>TRBV27|TRBD2|TRBJ2-2|few
TGTGCCAGCAGACCGGGACTAGCGGGAGTCGGCACCGGGGAGCTGTTTTTT
CASRPGLAGVGTGELFF
>TRBV28|-|TRBJ2-4|-
TGTGCCAGCGGAGGGAGTGGCGAAAACATTCAGTACTTC
CASGGSGENIQYF